This entry features one T cell receptor beta chain sequence. This clone appeared a single time. This receptor's antigen is unknown. Per-base quality was not reported, and no clone a single base away is much larger than it. This record comes from a study of shared clonotypes between healthy human individuals (TCRdb year 2020). Turning to the overall study: The cohort comprised two women and a few men aged 18 to 49 years. Each donor's leukapheresis produced roughly between roughly 0.94 and 9.5 billion PBMCs. To estimate repertoire size and how much clonotype sharing occurs between individuals, the study deeply sequenced the blood TCR repertoires of roughly 5 healthy adults. For each donor, three plates each were used for CD4 naive and CD4 memory, two plates were used for CD8 naive, and one plate was used for CD8 memory. Libraries were prepared and TCR repertoires were sequenced by different laboratories using diverse techniques, in order to increase sequencing depth and limit assay-specific biases.

The donors were healthy, HIV-negative adults who had no recently reported acute infections or vaccinations. Only Caucasian adults living in Nashville, Tennessee, USA were represented among the donors. CD4+ T cells were enriched by magnetic negative selection; naive cells were then positively selected on CD45RA, and the negative fraction formed the memory subset. Blood was collected by leukapheresis, and PBMCs were isolated by Ficoll-Histopaque density gradient centrifugation and then cryopreserved in liquid nitrogen vapor phase. Analytical flow cytometry was used to check the purity and quantity of every magnetically sorted T cell population. From each sorted fraction, genomic DNA was isolated and quantified by UV absorbance on a Nanodrop 2000c. Using the deep immunoSEQ assay, TCR CDR3 regions were amplified from genomic DNA by multiplex PCR. Extracted genomic DNA from each cell subset was spread evenly across all wells of several immunoSEQ 96-well plates, with each plate serving as a replicate. For sorted subsets, each replicate PCR was loaded with about 0.2 ug genomic DNA, equivalent to some 31,000 T cell genomes. Purified libraries were quantified with a Qubit 3.0 fluorometer, sized on a Bioanalyzer 2100, and re-quantified with the KAPA Library Quantification kit. A separate single-read 150-cycle Illumina NextSeq 550 flow cell was used to sequence each immunoSEQ 96-well plate. In the authors' own workflow: Because only junctional sequences without quality scores were contained in the immunoSEQ output, filtering matching that applied to full-length reads could not be performed. Sequences were annotated with PyIR, a Python wrapper for IgBLAST v1.9, and V/J genes and CDR3 were assigned using IMGT germline references. Any read was removed if the V/J assignment was weak (E-value above 1e-6), the CDR3 was missing, or the read contained stop codons, out-of-frame junctions, or ambiguous translated residues. V3J clonotypes were defined as sequences sharing the same inferred V gene, J gene, and CDR3 amino acid sequence. To compute the percentage overlap between repertoires, the number of shared unique clonotypes was divided by the size of the smaller repertoire. Repertoire richness was assessed with RTK rarefaction, the Chao1 estimator, and Recon v2.1 estimates of unobserved clonotypes. Generation probabilities were computed with OLGA for all TCRbeta clonotypes obtained by the gDNA method from a few donors. TCRdb re-hosts the immuneACCESS table, in-frame sequences only. Its copies lack some clones; in the studies checked, an unresolved V gene accounts for under half of them, and the cause for the rest is not known. The DNA gave D and trimming, while V, J and clone size come from that table. Present in this sample are around 550,000 clones, 90% to 96% of which were seen just once. The ten largest clones take up about 0.064% of the sample.

The CDR3 covers 14 residues, taking in both the cysteine and the phenylalanine. CDR3 DNA is the only sequence kept; it has 42 bases, read in frame from the first base. The germline V gene encodes CDR1 SGHRS and CDR2 YFSETQ. The trim is 4 bases for V and 3 bases for J, with a gap of 13 bases between the germline ends. What the work shows at the level of the full study, not this receptor alone: Naive subsets generally had larger estimated clonotype richness than memory subsets. Because the study included only a small number of donors, the genetic and exposure-history diversity represented was limited. Based on pairwise subsampling, the degree of clonotype sharing among donors was expected to be affected by sequencing depth. Incomplete sequencing was indicated by rarefaction of sorted-subset datasets, despite the large sequencing depth. Compared with non-shared clonotypes, the clonotypes found in all four sorted-subset donors had higher generation probabilities. Sampling was restricted to blood, and TCR repertoires in tissues likely differ from the TCR repertoires found in blood. Across four donors, around 5.4% of naive CD4, approximately 3.6% of naive CD8, approximately 2.5% of memory CD4, and 0.4% of memory CD8 clonotypes were shared.

This sequence was found in a young woman in good health. Sequenced material: naive CD4+ T cells sorted from blood. According to the study, the label for this sample's cell subset or site signals: CD45RA+ positively selected. The sequence joins TRBV5-1 to TRBJ1-1; TRBD1 is possibly the D segment (5 matching bases). The CDR3 region has the sequence CASSEGAHDTEAFF. The DNA reads as follows: TGCGCCAGCAGCGAAGGGGCACACGACACTGAAGCTTTCTTT.